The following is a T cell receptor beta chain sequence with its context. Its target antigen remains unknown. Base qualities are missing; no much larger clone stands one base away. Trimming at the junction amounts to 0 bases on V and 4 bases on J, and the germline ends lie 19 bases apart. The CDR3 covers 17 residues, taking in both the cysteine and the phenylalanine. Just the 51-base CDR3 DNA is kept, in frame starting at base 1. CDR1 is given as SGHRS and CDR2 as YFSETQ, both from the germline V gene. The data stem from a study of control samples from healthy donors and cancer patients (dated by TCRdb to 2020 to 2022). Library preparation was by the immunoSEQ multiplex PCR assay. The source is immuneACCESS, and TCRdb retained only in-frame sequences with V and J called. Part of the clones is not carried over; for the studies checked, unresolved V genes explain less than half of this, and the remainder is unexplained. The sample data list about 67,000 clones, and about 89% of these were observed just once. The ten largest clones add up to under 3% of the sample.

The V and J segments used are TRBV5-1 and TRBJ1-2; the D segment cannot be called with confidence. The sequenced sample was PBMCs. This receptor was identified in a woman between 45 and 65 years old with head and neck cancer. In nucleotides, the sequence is TGCGCCAGCAGCTTGGGAGGAACGAGGGTGGGCATCTATGGCTACACCTTC. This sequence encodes CASSLGGTRVGIYGYTF. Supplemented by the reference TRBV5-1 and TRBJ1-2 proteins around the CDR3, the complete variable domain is KAGVTQTPRYLIKTRGQQVTLSCSPISGHRSVSWYQQTPGQGLQFLFEYFSETQRNKGNFPGRFSGRQFSNSRSEMNVSTLELGDSALYLCASSLGGTRVGIYGYTFGSGTRLTVV.